A single sample gave rise to the 7 T cell receptor beta chains below, sequenced in a study of T cells in Graves' hyperthyroidism and ophthalmopathy. Researchers took RNA transcripts and amplified the TCR beta CDR3 regions from them. The HTBI primer set drove a first-round RT-PCR of the TCR CDR3. From the multiplex PCR reads, TCRdb called clonotypes with MiXCR, one entry per CDR3 protein. The repertoire has a few hundred thousand distinct CDR3 sequences, about 45% of them found once; the top ten carry about 8%. The sequenced sample was peripheral blood or thyroid tissue (not recorded which). The receptors come from a woman aged 18-35 years with Graves' hyperthyroidism.

With regard to this clonotype: One base away lies a much larger clone, so this may be a sequencing read error. The chain recombines TRBV7-6 with TRBJ2-7; the D gene is possibly TRBD2 (5 bases). In germline, CDR1 is SGHVS, CDR2 FNYEAQ. The V end lost 5 bases, the J end lost 5 bases, and 13 bases lay between the germline ends. The CDR3 is 13 amino acids. CDR3 coding DNA: TGTGCCAGCAGCCCTCTAGCTAGCCACGAGCAGTACTTC. Protein sequence: CASSPLASHEQYF.

The genes are TRBV7-2 and TRBJ2-7, with D unresolved. CDR3 length equals 15 residues. V dropped 1 base and J dropped 0 bases, with 10 bases sitting between them. Germline assignment: CDR1 SGHTA and CDR2 FQGNSA. The CDR3 here is CASSLERGFSYEQYF. The CDR3 coding sequence is TGTGCCAGCAGCTTAGAACGCGGATTCTCCTACGAGCAGTACTTC.

This clonotype was counted at least ten times. V is TRBV19 and J is TRBJ1-1; a possible D gene is TRBD1 (6 bases). In germline, CDR1 is LNHDA, CDR2 SQIVND (reference sequence). This CDR3 region has 14 residues. V was pared by 6 bases and J by 6 bases, with 17 bases between. CDR3 protein: CASSPGDPAAEAFF. For the CDR3, the DNA is TGTGCCAGTAGCCCAGGGGACCCCGCGGCTGAAGCTTTCTTT.

This clonotype was detected many times. The chain uses TRBV7-6 and TRBJ2-2; D is uncertain. Trimming cost V 5 bases and J 2 bases, with 12 bases left between them. Germline CDR1 reads SGHVS; CDR2 reads FNYEAQ. This CDR3 is built from 15 residues. CDR3 loop: CASSSPASNTGELFF. The CDR3 nucleotides read TGTGCCAGCAGCAGTCCCGCCTCAAACACCGGGGAGCTGTTTTTT.

This clonotype was recorded at least ten times. The chain is built from TRBV10-3 and TRBJ1-1; 10 bases map to TRBD1. Germline V gene sequence: CDR1 ENHRY, CDR2 SYGVKD. The junction had 7 bases not matched to a gene; V was cut back by 1 base and J by 8 bases. The CDR3 length is 15 residues. CDR3 DNA: TGTGCCATCAGTGAGTATTCGACAGGGGGCTCCGAAGCTTTCTTT. As protein: CAISEYSTGGSEAFF.

The V gene is TRBV7-6, the J gene TRBJ1-1, with TRBD1 matching over 9 bases. Germline assignment: CDR1 SGHVS and CDR2 FNYEAQ. Germline trimming cut 4 bases from V and 1 base from J; bases unmatched to any gene: 7. The CDR3 runs to 16 residues. The CDR3 region is CASSSGQGQWNTEAFF. In DNA form, the CDR3 reads TGTGCCAGCAGCTCAGGACAGGGGCAATGGAACACTGAAGCTTTCTTT.

At least ten counts were recorded for this clonotype. The J gene is TRBJ2-7, the V gene TRBV3-1; D ambiguous. V lost 2 bases and J 6 bases, leaving 5 bases between the germline ends. CDR3 size: 11 residues. Germline assignment: CDR1 LGHDT and CDR2 YNNKEL (reference sequence). The CDR3 DNA is TGTGCCAGCAGCCAACTCTTCGAGCAGTACTTC. This codes for CASSQLFEQYF.